This TCR beta chain originates from a study of a mutant IDH1 vaccine in newly diagnosed glioma. On the study more broadly: The start of vaccination came 4-6 weeks after radiotherapy alone, or with temozolomide cycles.

With regard to this clone: The antigen remains undetermined.

The CDR3 is 20 amino acids. Deletions cut 0 bases from V and 0 bases from J, with 24 bases between. The germline CDR1 and CDR2 sequences are SGHRS and YFSETQ. Regarding time point: week 11, during vaccination. All doses held 300 ug of mutant IDH1 20-mer peptide, with topical imiquimod. Produced via immunoSEQ multiplex PCR; TCRdb's table is partial and in-frame only. This sample carries more than 50,000 clones, approximately 80% of them seen once, and the ten largest clones take about 6%. This rearrangement joins TRBV5-1 to TRBJ1-2; D gene unclear. The material sequenced was PBMCs, taken from a glioma patient whose treatment included an IDH1 peptide vaccine. This receptor was taken from a middle-aged man with glioma. The CDR3 coding sequence is TGCGCCAGCAGCTTGGGATCGGGGATATCATCCTTATCAGCTAACTATGGCTACACCTTC. Amino acid sequence: CASSLGSGISSLSANYGYTF.